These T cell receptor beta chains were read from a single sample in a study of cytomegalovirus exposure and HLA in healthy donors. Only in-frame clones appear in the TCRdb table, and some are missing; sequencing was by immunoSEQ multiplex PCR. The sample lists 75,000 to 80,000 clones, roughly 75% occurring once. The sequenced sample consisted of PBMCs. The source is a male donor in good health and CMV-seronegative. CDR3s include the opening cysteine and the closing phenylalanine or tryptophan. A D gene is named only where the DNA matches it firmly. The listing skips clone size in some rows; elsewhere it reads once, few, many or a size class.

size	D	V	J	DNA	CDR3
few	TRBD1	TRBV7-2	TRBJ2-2	TGTGCCAGCAGCCGGGACAGGGCTTTCGGGGAGCTGTTTTTT	CASSRDRAFGELFF
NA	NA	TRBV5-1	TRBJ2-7	TGCGCCAGCAGTTATGTCGGGTCGTTGGAGAGCTCCTACGAGCAGTACTTC	CASSYVGSLESSYEQYF
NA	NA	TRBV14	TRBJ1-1	TGTGCCAGCAGCCCGCACCCACAGGTTCACGACGCTGAAGCTTTCTTT	CASSPHPQVHDAEAFF
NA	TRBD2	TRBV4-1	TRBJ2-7	TGCGCCAGCAGCCAATCCGGGACTATCCACTACGAGCAGTACTTC	CASSQSGTIHYEQYF
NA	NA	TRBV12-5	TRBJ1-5	TGTGCTAGTGGCCCCCGCAGCCACGAATATAGCAATCAGCCCCAGAATTTT	CASGPRSHEYSNQPQNF
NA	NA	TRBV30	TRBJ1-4	TGTGCCTGGAATAGTCCCGCAACTAATGAAAAACTGTTTTTT	CAWNSPATNEKLFF
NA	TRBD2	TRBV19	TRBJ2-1	TGTGCCAGTAGCGGACTAGCGGGGGTCGGGGAGCAGTTCTTC	CASSGLAGVGEQFF
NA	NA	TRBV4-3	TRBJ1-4	TGCGCCAGCAGCCAGACTTGGACAGAGAATGAAAAACTGTTTTTT	CASSQTWTENEKLFF
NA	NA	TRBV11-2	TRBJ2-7	TGTGCCAGCAGCGACCTAGACTACGAGCAGTACTTC	CASSDLDYEQYF
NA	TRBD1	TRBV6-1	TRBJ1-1	TGTGCCAGCAGTGTTAACAGGGGTTATGAAGCTTTCTTT	CASSVNRGYEAFF
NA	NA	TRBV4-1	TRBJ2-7	TGCGCCAGCAGCCAAGAGACCGGACTTCGGGAAGAGCAGTACTTC	CASSQETGLREEQYF
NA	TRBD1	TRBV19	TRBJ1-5	TGTGCCAGTAGTATGAGCAGGGGGCGGTCTATGAATTTT	CASSMSRGRSMNF
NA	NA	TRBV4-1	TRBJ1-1	TGCGCCAGCAGCCAAGTAGGGGGGGGCATGAACACTGAAGCTTTCTTT	CASSQVGGGMNTEAFF
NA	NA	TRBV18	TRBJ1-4	TGTGCCAGCTCACCACAGGGAAGCGGGACTAATGAAAAACTGTTTTTT	CASSPQGSGTNEKLFF
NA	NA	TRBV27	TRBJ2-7	TGTGCCAGCAGTCTCGTACAGGGTTTGGGAGAGCAGTACTTC	CASSLVQGLGEQYF
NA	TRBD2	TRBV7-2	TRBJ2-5	TGTGTCAGCAGCTTACCGGGGGGACTCCAAGAGACCCAGTACTTC	CVSSLPGGLQETQYF
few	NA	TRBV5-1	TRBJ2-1	TGCGCCAGTCGGGACTCCCCCGTAATCAATGAGCAGTTCTTC	CASRDSPVINEQFF
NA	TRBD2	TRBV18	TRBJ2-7	TGTGCCAGCTCACCACTTAGCGGGAAAGGTGGCTACGAGCAGTACTTC	CASSPLSGKGGYEQYF
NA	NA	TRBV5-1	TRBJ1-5	TGCGCCAGCAGCTTGGGAGCGGGCAATCAGCCCCAGCATTTT	CASSLGAGNQPQHF
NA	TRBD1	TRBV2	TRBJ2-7	TGTGCCAGCATGGACAGGGTAGGCGAGCAGTACTTC	CASMDRVGEQYF
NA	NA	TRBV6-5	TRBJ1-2	TGTGCCACCCAAGGGGCCAACTATGGCTACACCTTC	CATQGANYGYTF
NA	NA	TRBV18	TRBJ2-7	TGTGCCAGCTCACCACATCCGGGGGGCACCTTCTACGAGCAGTACTTC	CASSPHPGGTFYEQYF
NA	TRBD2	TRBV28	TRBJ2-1	TGTGCCAGCAGTTTCCTGGCTAGCGGTCCCTACAATGAGCAGTTCTTC	CASSFLASGPYNEQFF
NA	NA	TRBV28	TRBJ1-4	TGTGCCAGCAGGGACCCCAGGGTAACTAATGAAAAACTGTTTTTT	CASRDPRVTNEKLFF
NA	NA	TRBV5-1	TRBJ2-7	TGCGCCAGCAGCCCCGGGTCTACACTTATCTACGAGCAGTACTTC	CASSPGSTLIYEQYF
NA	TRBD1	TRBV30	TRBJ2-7	TGTGCCTGGACCGATAGAGACAGGGGTTCCTACGAGCAGTACTTC	CAWTDRDRGSYEQYF